This T cell receptor (beta chain) was documented in a study of T cell responses to AZD1222 COVID-19 vaccine. A remark on this clone: Its specificity is not known.

Assay: immunoSEQ multiplex PCR; the TCRdb copy retains only in-frame clones and omits some. The sample yields about 100,000 clones, approximately 91% seen once. Germline CDR1 and CDR2: MGHRA and YSYEKL. CDR3 length equals 16 residues. The V and J ends lost 0 bases and 7 bases respectively, with 15 bases between them. Points from the study as a whole: Per reports, nearly half of all spike-specific TCRs target regions that are unmutated in variants. The study found vaccine-associated CD4 TCRs spanning spike, dominant at 160-218 and 743-854. An increase in Spike-specific TCR breadth and depth was observed after two AZD1222 doses.

The genes are TRBV4-1 and TRBJ1-4, with D unclear. The sequencing used peripheral blood, collected on day 0 of AZD1222 vaccination. This clonotype was sampled from an adult in good health. CDR3 coding DNA: TGCGCCAGCAGCCAAGAATCGGCGGCTCGTAGTGAAAAACTGTTTTTT. Its translation is CASSQESAARSEKLFF.